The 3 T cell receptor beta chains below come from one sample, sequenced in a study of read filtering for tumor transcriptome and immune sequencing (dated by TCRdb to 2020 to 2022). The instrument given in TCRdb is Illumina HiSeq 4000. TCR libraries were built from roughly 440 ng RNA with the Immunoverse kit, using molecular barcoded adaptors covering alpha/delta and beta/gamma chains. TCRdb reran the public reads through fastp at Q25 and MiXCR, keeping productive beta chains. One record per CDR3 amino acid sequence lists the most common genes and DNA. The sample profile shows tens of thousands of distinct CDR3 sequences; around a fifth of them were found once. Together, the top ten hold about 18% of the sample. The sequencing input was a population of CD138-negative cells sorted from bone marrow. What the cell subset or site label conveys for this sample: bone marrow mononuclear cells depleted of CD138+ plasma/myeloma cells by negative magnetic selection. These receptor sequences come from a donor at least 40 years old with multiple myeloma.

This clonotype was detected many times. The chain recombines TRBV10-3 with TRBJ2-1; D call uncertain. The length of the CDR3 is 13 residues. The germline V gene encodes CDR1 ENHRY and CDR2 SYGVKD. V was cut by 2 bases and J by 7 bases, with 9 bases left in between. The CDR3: CAISEPPLNEQFF. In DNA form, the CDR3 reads TGTGCCATCAGTGAGCCTCCTCTGAATGAGCAGTTCTTC.

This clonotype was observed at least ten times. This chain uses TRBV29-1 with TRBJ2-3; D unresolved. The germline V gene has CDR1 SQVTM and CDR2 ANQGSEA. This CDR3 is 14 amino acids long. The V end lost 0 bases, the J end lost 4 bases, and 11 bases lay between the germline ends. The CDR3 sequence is CSVEDRAPADTQYF. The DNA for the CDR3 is TGCAGCGTTGAAGATCGGGCCCCGGCAGATACGCAGTATTTT.

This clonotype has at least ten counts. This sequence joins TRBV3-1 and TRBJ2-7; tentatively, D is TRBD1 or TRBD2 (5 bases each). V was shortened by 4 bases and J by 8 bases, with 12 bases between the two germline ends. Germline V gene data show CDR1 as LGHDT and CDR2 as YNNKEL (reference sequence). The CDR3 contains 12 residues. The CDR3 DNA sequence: TGTGCCAGCAGCCCCGCCGGGACCAAGCAGTACTTC. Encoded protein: CASSPAGTKQYF.